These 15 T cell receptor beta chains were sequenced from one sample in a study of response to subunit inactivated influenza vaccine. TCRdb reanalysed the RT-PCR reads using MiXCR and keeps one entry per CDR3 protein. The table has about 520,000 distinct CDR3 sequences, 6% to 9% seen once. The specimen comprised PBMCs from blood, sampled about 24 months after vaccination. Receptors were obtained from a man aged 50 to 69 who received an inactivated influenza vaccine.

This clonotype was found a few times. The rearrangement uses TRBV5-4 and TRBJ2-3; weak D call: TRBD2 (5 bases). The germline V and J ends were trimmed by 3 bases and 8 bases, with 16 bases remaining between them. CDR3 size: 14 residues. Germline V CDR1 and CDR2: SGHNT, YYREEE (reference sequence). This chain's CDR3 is CASSSPKDWGTQYF. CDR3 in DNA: TGTGCCAGCAGCTCGCCCAAGGACTGGGGTACGCAGTATTTT.

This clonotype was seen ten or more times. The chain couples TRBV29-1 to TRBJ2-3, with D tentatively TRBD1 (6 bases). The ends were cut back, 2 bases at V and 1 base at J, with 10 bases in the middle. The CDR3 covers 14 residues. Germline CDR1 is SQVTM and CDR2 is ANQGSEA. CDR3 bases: TGCAGCGTTGAATCCCCAGGGGGCACAGATACGCAGTATTTT. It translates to CSVESPGGTDTQYF.

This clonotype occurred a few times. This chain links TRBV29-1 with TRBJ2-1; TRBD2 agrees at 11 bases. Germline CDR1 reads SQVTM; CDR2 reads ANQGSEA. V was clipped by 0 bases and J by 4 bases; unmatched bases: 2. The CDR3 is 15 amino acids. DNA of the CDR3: TGCAGCGTTGAAGAACTAGCGGGGGCTTACAATGAGCAGTTCTTC. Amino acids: CSVEELAGAYNEQFF.

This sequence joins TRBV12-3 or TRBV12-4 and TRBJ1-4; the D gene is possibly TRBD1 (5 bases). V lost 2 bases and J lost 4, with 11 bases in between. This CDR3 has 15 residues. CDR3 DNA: TGTGCCAGCAGTTTATACGGGACGGATAATGAAAAACTGTTTTTT. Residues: CASSLYGTDNEKLFF.

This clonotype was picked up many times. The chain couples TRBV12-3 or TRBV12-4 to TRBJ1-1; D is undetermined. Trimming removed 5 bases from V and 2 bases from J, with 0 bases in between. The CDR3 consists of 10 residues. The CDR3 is CASSNTEAFF. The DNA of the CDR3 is TGTGCCAGCAGTAACACTGAAGCTTTCTTT.

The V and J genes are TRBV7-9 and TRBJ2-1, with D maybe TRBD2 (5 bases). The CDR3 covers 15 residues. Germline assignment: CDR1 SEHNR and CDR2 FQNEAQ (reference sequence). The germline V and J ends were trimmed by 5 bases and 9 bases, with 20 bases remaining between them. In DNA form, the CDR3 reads TGTGCCAGCAGCATCAGAGGGCTCGATTTCGGTGAGCAGTTCTTC. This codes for CASSIRGLDFGEQFF.

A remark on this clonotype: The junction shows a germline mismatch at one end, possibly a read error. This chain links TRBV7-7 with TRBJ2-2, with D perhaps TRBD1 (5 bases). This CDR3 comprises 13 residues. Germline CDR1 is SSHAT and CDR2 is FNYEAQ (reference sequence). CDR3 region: CASRSQGTGELFF. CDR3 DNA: TGTGCTAGCAGATCGCAGGGAACCGGGGAGCTGTTTTTT.

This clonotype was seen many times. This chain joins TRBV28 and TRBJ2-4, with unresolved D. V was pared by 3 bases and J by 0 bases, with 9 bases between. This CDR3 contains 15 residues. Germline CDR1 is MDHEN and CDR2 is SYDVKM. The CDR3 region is CASSFSKLAKNIQYF. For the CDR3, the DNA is TGTGCCAGCAGTTTCTCAAAACTAGCCAAAAACATTCAGTACTTC.

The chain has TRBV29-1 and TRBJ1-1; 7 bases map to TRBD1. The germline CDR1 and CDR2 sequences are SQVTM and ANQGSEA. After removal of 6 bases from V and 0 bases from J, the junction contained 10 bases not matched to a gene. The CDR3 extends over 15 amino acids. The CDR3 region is CSVGDSRGMNTEAFF. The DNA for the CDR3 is TGCAGCGTGGGGGACAGTAGGGGCATGAACACTGAAGCTTTCTTT.

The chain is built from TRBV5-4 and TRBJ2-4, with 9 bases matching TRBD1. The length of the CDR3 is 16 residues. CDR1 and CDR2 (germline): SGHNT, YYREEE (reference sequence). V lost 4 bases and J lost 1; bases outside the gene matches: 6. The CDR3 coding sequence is TGTGCCAGCAGCCCAAACAGGGGGCTGGCCAAAAACATTCAGTACTTC. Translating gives CASSPNRGLAKNIQYF.

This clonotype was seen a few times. The chain's CDR3 is CASSLRSWQFTGELFF. CDR3 nucleotides: TGTGCCAGCAGTTTACGTTCCTGGCAGTTCACCGGGGAGCTGTTTTTT. The V and J genes are TRBV27 and TRBJ2-2, with D hard to call. Trimming took off 2 bases at V and 4 bases at J, with 14 bases between the two ends. This CDR3 contains 16 residues. The germline V gene encodes CDR1 MNHEY and CDR2 SMNVEV (reference sequence).

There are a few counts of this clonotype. The CDR3 DNA reads as TGTGCCAGCAGCTTCGAAGGCACAGGGGTCACCGGGGAGCTGTTTTTT. Protein: CASSFEGTGVTGELFF. The genes are TRBV7-8 and TRBJ2-2; the match to TRBD1 covers 7 bases. Trimming removed 3 bases from V and 4 bases from J; junction bases left unmatched: 8. This CDR3 is built from 16 residues. Germline lookup yields CDR1 SGHVS and CDR2 FQNEAQ.

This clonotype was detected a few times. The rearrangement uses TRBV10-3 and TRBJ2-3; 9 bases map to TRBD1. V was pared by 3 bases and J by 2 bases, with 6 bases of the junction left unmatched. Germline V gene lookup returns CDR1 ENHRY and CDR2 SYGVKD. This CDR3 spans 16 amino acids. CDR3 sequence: CAISDRTGANTDTQYF. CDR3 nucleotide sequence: TGTGCCATCAGTGACCGGACAGGGGCTAACACAGATACGCAGTATTTT.

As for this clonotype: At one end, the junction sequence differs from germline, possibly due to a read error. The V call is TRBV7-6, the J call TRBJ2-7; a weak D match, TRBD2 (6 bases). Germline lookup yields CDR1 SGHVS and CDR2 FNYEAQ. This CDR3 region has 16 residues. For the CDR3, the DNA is TGTGCCAGCGGCTTAGCTTCGAGGGGAGGTACCCACGAGCAGTACTTC. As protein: CASGLASRGGTHEQYF.

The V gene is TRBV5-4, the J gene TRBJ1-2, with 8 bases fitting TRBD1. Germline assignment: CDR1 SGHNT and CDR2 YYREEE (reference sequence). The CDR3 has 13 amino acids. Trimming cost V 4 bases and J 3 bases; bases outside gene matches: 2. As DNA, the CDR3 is TGTGCCAGCAGCAAGGACAGGGACTATGGCTACACCTTC. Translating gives CASSKDRDYGYTF.